A single sample is the source of the 28 T cell receptor beta chains below, sequenced in a study of cytomegalovirus exposure and HLA in healthy donors. The data were produced by immunoSEQ multiplex PCR, yet TCRdb's version contains in-frame clones alone and is incomplete. The sample includes 150,000 to 200,000 clones, around 92% of them seen just once. Sequencing was carried out using PBMCs. The receptors stem from a man between 18 and 29 years old in good health and CMV-seropositive.

The chain recombines TRBV11-3 with TRBJ2-7; the D is unclear. The CDR3 is 14 amino acids. Trimming removed 1 base from V and 0 bases from J, with 7 bases in between. Looked up from germline, CDR1 is SGHNT and CDR2 is YENEEA. The CDR3 spells CASSLGAYSYEQYF. In DNA form, the CDR3 reads TGTGCCAGCAGCTTAGGGGCGTACTCCTACGAGCAGTACTTC. The full variable domain, its missing parts supplied by reference TRBV11-3 and TRBJ2-7, is EAGVVQSPRYKIIEKKQPVAFWCNPISGHNTLYWYLQNLGQGPELLIRYENEEAVDDSQLPKDRFSAERLKGVDSTLKIQPAELGDSAVYLCASSLGAYSYEQYFGPGTRLTVT.

V and J are TRBV5-8 and TRBJ2-1; 12 nucleotides align to TRBD2. CDR3 length: 15 amino acids. V shed 0 bases and J 12 bases; nucleotides not matched to a gene: 7. Germline CDR1 reads SGHTS; CDR2 reads YDEGEE. CDR3 protein: CASSLGLAGVQGQFF. In DNA, the CDR3 is TGTGCCAGCAGCTTGGGACTAGCGGGAGTTCAGGGGCAGTTCTTC. The entire variable domain, with the rest obtained from reference TRBV5-8 and TRBJ2-1, is as follows: EAGVTQSPTHLIKTRGQQATLRCSPISGHTSVYWYQQALGLGLQFLLWYDEGEERNRGNFPPRFSGRQFPNYSSELNVNALELEDSALYLCASSLGLAGVQGQFFGPGTRLTVL.

As regards this clone: Other DNA sequences in the sample encode the same CDR3. This chain uses TRBV9 with TRBJ2-1, with D perhaps matching TRBD1 (6 bases). Germline V gene data show CDR1 as SGDLS and CDR2 as YYNGEE. V was shortened by 0 bases and J by 1 base, with 8 bases between the two germline ends. There are 15 residues in the CDR3. The CDR3 loop reads CASSVVGGSYNEQFF. CDR3 nucleotide sequence: TGTGCCAGCAGCGTAGTAGGGGGATCCTACAATGAGCAGTTCTTC.

The rearrangement joins TRBV7-6 to TRBJ2-1, with 10 positions matching TRBD2. Trimming cost V 1 base and J 10 bases; bases outside gene matches: 13. Germline loops: CDR1 SGHVS, CDR2 FNYEAQ. The CDR3 is made up of 17 amino acids. The CDR3 DNA is TGTGCCAGCAGCTTAGTGTACTGGGCTAGCGGGAGAGGGGAGCAGTTCTTC. It is translated as CASSLVYWASGRGEQFF.

V usage is TRBV12-5 and J usage is TRBJ2-7; TRBD1 aligns across 11 bases. The germline V gene has CDR1 LGHNT and CDR2 FRNRAP. J gave up 6 bases and V 0 bases, and 1 base lay outside the gene matches. This CDR3 is 14 amino acids long. CDR3 sequence (DNA): TGTGCTAGTGGTTTGGTTGGGACAGGGGGCGAGCAGTACTTC. It translates to CASGLVGTGGEQYF.

This clone occurred a few times. The chain couples TRBV7-9 to TRBJ2-2; D may be TRBD2 (5 bases). Trimming removed 3 bases at V and 0 bases at J, with 8 bases between. Germline CDR1 and CDR2: SEHNR and FQNEAQ (reference sequence). The CDR3 consists of 15 residues. CDR3: CASSFGVSNTGELFF. Here the CDR3 DNA reads TGTGCCAGCAGCTTCGGGGTGTCGAACACCGGGGAGCTGTTTTTT.

The genes are TRBV30 and TRBJ2-5; D possibly corresponds to TRBD2 (5 bases). From germline, CDR1 is GTSNPN and CDR2 SVGIG (reference sequence). The CDR3 is made up of 15 amino acids. V lost 0 bases to trimming and J lost 5 bases, with 16 bases between them. The CDR3 sequence: CAWSVRGGPGETQYF. The DNA for the CDR3 is TGTGCCTGGAGTGTACGCGGCGGACCGGGGGAGACCCAGTACTTC.

The gene calls are TRBV18 and TRBJ1-2; D is perhaps TRBD1 (5 bases). This CDR3 has 16 amino acids. With 3 bases removed from V and 4 bases from J, the gap between germline ends came to 18 bases. CDR1 and CDR2 from the germline V gene are KGHSH and LQKENI. CDR3 protein: CASSPTNGHVRYGYTF. CDR3 sequence (DNA): TGTGCCAGCTCACCTACTAATGGACACGTTCGCTATGGCTACACCTTC. The full variable domain, with the rest looked up from reference TRBV18 and TRBJ1-2, is NAGVMQNPRHLVRRRGQEARLRCSPMKGHSHVYWYRQLPEEGLKFMVYLQKENIIDESGMPKERFSAEFPKEGPSILRIQQVVRGDSAAYFCASSPTNGHVRYGYTFGSGTRLTVV.

The chain recombines TRBV6-1 with TRBJ1-1; D not resolved. Trimming cost V 8 bases and J 2 bases, with 15 bases left between them. CDR1 is MNHNS and CDR2 is SASEGT in the germline V gene. CDR3 length: 14 amino acids. CDR3 residues: CASAHLRTNTEAFF. The CDR3 DNA follows: TGTGCCAGCGCGCACTTGAGGACTAACACTGAAGCTTTCTTT.

The V and J genes are TRBV5-1 and TRBJ1-2, with 7 nucleotides matching TRBD1. The CDR3 is 14 residues long. Looked up from germline, CDR1 is SGHRS and CDR2 is YFSETQ. V dropped 4 bases and J dropped 3; count of bases not matched to a gene: 6. The chain's CDR3 is CASSTRQGYYGYTF. CDR3 nucleotide sequence: TGCGCCAGCAGCACCCGACAGGGATACTATGGCTACACCTTC.

The V call is TRBV7-3, the J call TRBJ2-1, with D possibly being TRBD1 (5 bases). The CDR3 contains 15 residues. Trimming left V 4 bases short and J 8 bases short, with 18 bases between. CDR1 and CDR2 (germline): SGHTA, FQGTGA. CDR3 loop: CASSSGYRSLDEQFF. CDR3 in DNA: TGTGCCAGCAGCTCAGGGTACAGGTCCCTGGATGAGCAGTTCTTC.

The chain links TRBV13 to TRBJ2-7; 10 nucleotides agree with TRBD2. The CDR3 totals 17 residues. The junction had 8 bases not matched to a gene; V was cut back by 1 base and J by 2 bases. Germline V gene data show CDR1 as PRHDT and CDR2 as FYEKMQ (reference sequence). The CDR3 DNA reads TGTGCCAGCAGCTTAGAACCGTTAGCGGGAGGCCCCTACGAGCAGTACTTC. Residues: CASSLEPLAGGPYEQYF.

V is TRBV7-9 and J is TRBJ2-1, with TRBD2 matching 8 bases. This CDR3 has 14 residues. Germline V gene lookup returns CDR1 SEHNR and CDR2 FQNEAQ (reference sequence). The trim removed 3 bases at V and 7 bases at J, leaving 5 bases unmatched. Here the CDR3 DNA reads TGTGCCAGCAGCTTTGGGACTAGTCAAAATGAGCAGTTCTTC. Its translation: CASSFGTSQNEQFF.

This clone was counted a few times. The chain couples TRBV5-6 to TRBJ2-7; D is perhaps TRBD2 (5 bases). Germline V lookup: CDR1 SGHDT, CDR2 YYEEEE. V lost 6 bases, J lost 4 bases, and 17 bases lay in between. The CDR3 spans 14 residues. The CDR3 region is CASTGSLRVYEQYF. The CDR3 DNA sequence: TGTGCCAGCACCGGGTCCCTGAGGGTTTACGAGCAGTACTTC.

This clone was detected only once. J is TRBJ1-5 and V is TRBV19; tentatively, D is TRBD1 (6 bases). The V gene's germline CDR1 is LNHDA and CDR2 SQIVND (reference sequence). This CDR3 has 13 amino acids. Trimming pared 8 bases from V and 7 bases from J, leaving 15 bases between. CDR3 DNA: TGTGCCAGTTCTTACAGGGTGGACCAGCCCCAGCATTTT. It encodes CASSYRVDQPQHF.

This clone was seen only once. The chain combines TRBV4-1 with TRBJ2-7; 10 nucleotides match TRBD2. The CDR3 loop spans 15 amino acids. Germline V gene data show CDR1 as MGHRA and CDR2 as YSYEKL. V lost 2 bases to trimming and J lost 2 bases; unmatched junction nucleotides: 3. The CDR3 sequence is CASSQSGRAPYEQYF. CDR3 in DNA: TGCGCCAGCAGCCAAAGCGGGAGGGCCCCCTACGAGCAGTACTTC.

The chain has TRBV6-1 and TRBJ2-3; 14 bases agree with TRBD2. There are 17 residues in the CDR3. The germline V gene encodes CDR1 MNHNS and CDR2 SASEGT. J was trimmed by 3 bases and V by 4 bases; bases with no gene match: 6. CDR3 sequence (DNA): TGTGCCAGCAGTGGACTAGCGGGAGGGCGAAGGACAGATACGCAGTATTTT. It yields the protein CASSGLAGGRRTDTQYF.

V and J are TRBV7-2 and TRBJ1-5, with a possible D match to TRBD1 (6 bases). Germline V gene lookup returns CDR1 SGHTA and CDR2 FQGNSA. The CDR3 has 15 residues. The ends were cut back, 1 base at V and 2 bases at J, with 9 bases in the middle. The CDR3 spells CASSLVQGGNQPQHF. The CDR3 DNA reads as TGTGCCAGCAGCTTAGTACAGGGCGGCAATCAGCCCCAGCATTTT.

This clone was recorded only once. The rearrangement links TRBV6-5 to TRBJ2-3; D gene uncertain. CDR3 size: 13 residues. The V gene's germline CDR1 is MNHEY and CDR2 SVGAGI. V lost 7 bases and J lost 2, with 10 bases in between. The CDR3 nucleotides read TGTGCCAGCATGGGCACCGTCACAGATACGCAGTATTTT. It yields the protein CASMGTVTDTQYF.

The J gene is TRBJ1-5, the V gene TRBV6-1; D is perhaps TRBD1 (5 bases). The length of the CDR3 is 13 residues. In germline, CDR1 is MNHNS, CDR2 SASEGT. V was trimmed by 10 bases and J by 7 bases, leaving 17 bases between them. CDR3 sequence reads: CATRLGGSQPQHF. The CDR3 DNA reads TGTGCCACTCGATTGGGGGGAAGCCAGCCCCAGCATTTT.

The chain carries TRBV5-1 and TRBJ2-7, with TRBD2 matching 13 bases. Germline V gene data show CDR1 as SGHRS and CDR2 as YFSETQ. V was pared by 1 base and J by 3 bases, with 7 bases of the junction left unmatched. This CDR3 region has 17 residues. The CDR3 sequence is CASSLLSTSGRIYEQYF. CDR3 DNA: TGCGCCAGCAGCTTGTTATCGACTAGCGGGAGGATCTACGAGCAGTACTTC.

The V gene is TRBV28, the J gene TRBJ2-4, with 8 bases identical to TRBD1. The CDR3 loop spans 13 amino acids. The V gene end was trimmed by 3 bases and the J gene end by 7 bases; junction bases not matched to a gene: 2. Per the germline V gene, CDR1 is MDHEN and CDR2 is SYDVKM. The DNA for the CDR3 is TGTGCCAGCAGTTTGACAGGGGATAACATTCAGTACTTC. Translation: CASSLTGDNIQYF.

This clone was counted a single time. The chain links TRBV11-1 to TRBJ2-5; TRBD2 might be the D (5 bases). There are 14 residues in the CDR3. From germline, CDR1 is SGHAT and CDR2 FQDESV (reference sequence). The V and J ends lost 6 bases and 5 bases respectively, with 16 bases between them. CDR3 amino acids: CASSLGLPRETQYF. CDR3 DNA: TGTGCCAGCAGTCTAGGACTGCCGAGGGAGACCCAGTACTTC.

V and J are TRBV2 and TRBJ1-4; D ambiguous. Germline V gene lookup returns CDR1 SNHLY and CDR2 FYNNEI. The CDR3 covers 15 residues. V lost 4 bases and J lost 4, with 13 bases in between. The CDR3 loop reads CASSGRGGFNEKLFF. For the CDR3, the DNA is TGTGCCAGCAGTGGCCGGGGAGGGTTTAATGAAAAACTGTTTTTT.

Only a few counts were recorded for this clone. The V call is TRBV4-1, the J call TRBJ1-5; 9 nucleotides line up with TRBD1. V dropped 4 bases and J dropped 7; count of bases not matched to a gene: 2. Per the germline V gene, CDR1 is MGHRA and CDR2 is YSYEKL. The CDR3 is made up of 13 amino acids. CDR3 nucleotides: TGCGCCAGCAGCCCGACAGGGGGACAGCCCCAGCATTTT. Translated, it gives CASSPTGGQPQHF.

The chain recombines TRBV28 with TRBJ1-4, with 7 bases aligning to TRBD1. The CDR3 has 15 residues. V was pared by 6 bases and J by 7 bases, with 11 bases of the junction left unmatched. Germline-derived CDR1 and CDR2 are MDHEN and SYDVKM. The CDR3 region is CASSPAAGGSEKLFF. The CDR3 DNA reads TGTGCCAGCAGCCCTGCCGCAGGGGGGAGTGAAAAACTGTTTTTT.

The chain joins TRBV13 to TRBJ2-1, with 8 bases identical to TRBD2. Germline trimming cut 0 bases from V and 7 bases from J; bases unmatched to any gene: 5. Germline-derived CDR1 and CDR2 are PRHDT and FYEKMQ (reference sequence). CDR3 length: 15 amino acids. For the CDR3, the DNA is TGTGCCAGCAGCTTAGGACGGGAGGGCGGGAATGAGCAGTTCTTC. Its translation is CASSLGREGGNEQFF.

The rearrangement uses TRBV28 and TRBJ2-5, with 12 positions matching TRBD2. There are 15 residues in the CDR3. V was clipped by 2 bases and J by 4 bases; unmatched bases: 2. CDR1 is MDHEN, CDR2 SYDVKM, per germline. The CDR3 nucleotides read TGTGCCAGCAGTTTAGGACTAGCGGGGTCAGAGACCCAGTACTTC. Protein sequence: CASSLGLAGSETQYF.